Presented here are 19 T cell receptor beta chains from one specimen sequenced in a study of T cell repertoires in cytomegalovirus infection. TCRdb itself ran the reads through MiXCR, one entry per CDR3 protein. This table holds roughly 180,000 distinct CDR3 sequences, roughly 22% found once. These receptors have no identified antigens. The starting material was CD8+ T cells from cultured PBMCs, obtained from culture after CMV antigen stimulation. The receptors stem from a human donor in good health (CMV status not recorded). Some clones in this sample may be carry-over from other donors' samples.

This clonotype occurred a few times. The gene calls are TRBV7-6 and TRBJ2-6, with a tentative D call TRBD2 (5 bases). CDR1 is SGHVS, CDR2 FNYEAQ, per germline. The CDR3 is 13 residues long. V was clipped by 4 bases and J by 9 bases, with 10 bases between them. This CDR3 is CASSSGNNNVLTF. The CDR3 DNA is TGTGCCAGCAGCTCCGGGAACAACAACGTCCTGACTTTC.

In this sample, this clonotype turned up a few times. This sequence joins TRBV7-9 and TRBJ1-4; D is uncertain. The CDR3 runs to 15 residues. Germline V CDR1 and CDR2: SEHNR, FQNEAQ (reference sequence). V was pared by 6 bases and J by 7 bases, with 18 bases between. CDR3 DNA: TGTGCCAGCAGTGTGCGGGTTATTGAGGGTGAAAAACTGTTTTTT. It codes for CASSVRVIEGEKLFF.

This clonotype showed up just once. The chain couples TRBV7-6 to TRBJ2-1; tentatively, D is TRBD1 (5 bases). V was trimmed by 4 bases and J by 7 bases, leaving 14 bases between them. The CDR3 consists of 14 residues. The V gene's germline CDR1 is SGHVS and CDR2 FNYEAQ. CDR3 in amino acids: CASSSPDKLNEQFF. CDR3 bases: TGTGCCAGCAGCTCTCCGGACAAGCTAAATGAGCAGTTCTTC.

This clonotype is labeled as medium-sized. CDR3 sequence reads: CASNSAGAHSPLHF. CDR3 DNA: TGTGCCAGCAATTCAGCAGGGGCGCATTCACCCCTCCACTTT. The rearrangement uses TRBV28 and TRBJ1-6; tentative D call: TRBD1 (6 bases). Germline values: CDR1 MDHEN, CDR2 SYDVKM. The germline V and J ends were trimmed by 7 bases and 8 bases, with 15 bases remaining between them. The CDR3 runs 14 residues.

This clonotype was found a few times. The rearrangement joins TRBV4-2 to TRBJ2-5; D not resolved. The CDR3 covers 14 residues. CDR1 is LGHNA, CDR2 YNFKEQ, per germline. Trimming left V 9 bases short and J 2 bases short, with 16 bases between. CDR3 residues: CASSIRRVQETQYF. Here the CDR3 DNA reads TGTGCCAGTTCAATTCGAAGGGTACAAGAGACCCAGTACTTC.

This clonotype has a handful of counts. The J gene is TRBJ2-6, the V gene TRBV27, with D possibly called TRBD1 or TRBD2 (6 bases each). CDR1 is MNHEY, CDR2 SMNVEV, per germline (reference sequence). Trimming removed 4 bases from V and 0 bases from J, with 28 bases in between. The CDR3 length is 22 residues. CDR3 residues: CASSSFYGGLTILSSGANVLTF. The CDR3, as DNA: TGTGCCAGCAGTTCCTTTTACGGGGGCCTTACGATTCTTAGCTCTGGGGCCAACGTCCTGACTTTC.

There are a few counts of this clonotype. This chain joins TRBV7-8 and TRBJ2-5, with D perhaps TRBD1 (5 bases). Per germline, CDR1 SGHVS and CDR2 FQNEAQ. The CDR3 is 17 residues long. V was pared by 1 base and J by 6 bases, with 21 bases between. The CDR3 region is CASSLDPPIGVKKTQYF. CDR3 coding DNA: TGTGCCAGCAGCTTAGACCCGCCTATAGGGGTTAAGAAGACCCAGTACTTC.

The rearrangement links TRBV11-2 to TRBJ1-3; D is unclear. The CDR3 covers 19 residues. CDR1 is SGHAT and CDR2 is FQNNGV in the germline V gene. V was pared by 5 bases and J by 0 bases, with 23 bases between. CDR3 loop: CASSHFFPPGWASGNTIYF. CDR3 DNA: TGTGCCAGCAGCCATTTTTTTCCTCCCGGCTGGGCCTCTGGAAACACCATATATTTT. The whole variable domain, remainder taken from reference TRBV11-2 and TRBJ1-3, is EAGVAQSPRYKIIEKRQSVAFWCNPISGHATLYWYQQILGQGPKLLIQFQNNGVVDDSQLPKDRFSAERLKGVDSTLKIQPAKLEDSAVYLCASSHFFPPGWASGNTIYFGEGSWLTVV.

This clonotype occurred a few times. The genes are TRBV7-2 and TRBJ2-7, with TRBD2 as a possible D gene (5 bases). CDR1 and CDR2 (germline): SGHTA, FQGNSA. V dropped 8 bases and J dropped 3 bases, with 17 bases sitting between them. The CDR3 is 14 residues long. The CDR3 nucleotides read TGTGCCAGCCGCAAGGAGGATAGCGTCTACGAGCAGTACTTC. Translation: CASRKEDSVYEQYF.

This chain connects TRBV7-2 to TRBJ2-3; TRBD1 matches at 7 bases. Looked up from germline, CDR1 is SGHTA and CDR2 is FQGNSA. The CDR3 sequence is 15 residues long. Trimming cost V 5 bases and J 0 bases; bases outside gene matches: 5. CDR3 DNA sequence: TGTGCCAGCAGCCACCGGGACAGAAGCACAGATACGCAGTATTTT. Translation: CASSHRDRSTDTQYF. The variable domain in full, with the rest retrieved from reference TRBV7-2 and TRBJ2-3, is GAGVSQSPSNKVTEKGKDVELRCDPISGHTALYWYRQSLGQGLEFLIYFQGNSAPDKSGLPSDRFSAERTGGSVSTLTIQRTQQEDSAVYLCASSHRDRSTDTQYFGPGTRLTVL.

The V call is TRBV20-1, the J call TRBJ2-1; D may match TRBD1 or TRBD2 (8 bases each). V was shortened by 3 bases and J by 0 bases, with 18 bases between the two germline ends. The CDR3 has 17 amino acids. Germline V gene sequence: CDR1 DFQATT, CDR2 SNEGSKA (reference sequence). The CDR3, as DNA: TGCAGTGCTAGGGACAGGGAGCGGGGGTACTCCTACAATGAGCAGTTCTTC. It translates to CSARDRERGYSYNEQFF.

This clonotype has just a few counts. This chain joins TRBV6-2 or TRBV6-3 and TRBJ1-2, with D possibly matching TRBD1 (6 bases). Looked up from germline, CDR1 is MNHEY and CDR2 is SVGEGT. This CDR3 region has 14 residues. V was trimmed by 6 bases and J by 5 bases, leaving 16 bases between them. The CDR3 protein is CASRFPGHGYGYTF. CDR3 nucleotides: TGTGCCAGCAGATTTCCGGGACACGGTTATGGCTACACCTTC.

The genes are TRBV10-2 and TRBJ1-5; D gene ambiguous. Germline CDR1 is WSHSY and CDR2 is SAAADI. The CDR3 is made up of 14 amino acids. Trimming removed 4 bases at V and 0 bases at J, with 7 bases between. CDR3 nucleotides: TGCGCCAGCAGTGGGACCGCTAGCAATCAGCCCCAGCATTTT. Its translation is CASSGTASNQPQHF.

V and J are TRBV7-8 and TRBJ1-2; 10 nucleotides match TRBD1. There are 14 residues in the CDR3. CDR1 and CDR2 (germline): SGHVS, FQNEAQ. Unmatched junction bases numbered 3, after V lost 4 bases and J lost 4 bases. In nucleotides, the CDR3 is TGTGCCAGCAGCTCAGGACAGGGGGGCTATGGCTACACCTTC. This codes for CASSSGQGGYGYTF.

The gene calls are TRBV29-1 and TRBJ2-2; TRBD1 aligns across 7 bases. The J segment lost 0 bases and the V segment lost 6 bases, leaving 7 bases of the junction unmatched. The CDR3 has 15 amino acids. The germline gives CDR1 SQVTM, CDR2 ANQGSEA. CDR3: CSVWGTASNTGELFF. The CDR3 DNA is TGCAGCGTGTGGGGGACAGCCTCGAACACCGGGGAGCTGTTTTTT.

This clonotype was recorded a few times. CDR3 sequence reads: CASSLGLLRGYTF. Here the CDR3 DNA reads TGTGCCAGCAGCCTCGGACTTTTACGTGGCTACACCTTC. The chain couples TRBV7-2 to TRBJ1-2; no clear D gene. There are 13 residues in the CDR3. Germline loops: CDR1 SGHTA, CDR2 FQGNSA. V was trimmed by 5 bases and J by 7 bases, leaving 14 bases between them.

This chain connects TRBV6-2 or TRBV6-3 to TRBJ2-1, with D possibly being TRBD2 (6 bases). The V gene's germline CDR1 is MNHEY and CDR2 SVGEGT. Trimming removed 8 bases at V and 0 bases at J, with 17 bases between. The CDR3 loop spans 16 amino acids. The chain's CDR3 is CASQLARVSSYNEQFF. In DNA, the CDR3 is TGTGCCAGCCAACTAGCCCGGGTGAGCTCCTACAATGAGCAGTTCTTC.

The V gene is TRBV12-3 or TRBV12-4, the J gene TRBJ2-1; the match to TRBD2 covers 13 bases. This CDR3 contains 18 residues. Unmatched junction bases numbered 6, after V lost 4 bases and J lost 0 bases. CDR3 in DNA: TGTGCCAGCAGTTGGGGGACTAGCGGGGTGAGCTCCTACAATGAGCAGTTCTTC. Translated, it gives CASSWGTSGVSSYNEQFF.

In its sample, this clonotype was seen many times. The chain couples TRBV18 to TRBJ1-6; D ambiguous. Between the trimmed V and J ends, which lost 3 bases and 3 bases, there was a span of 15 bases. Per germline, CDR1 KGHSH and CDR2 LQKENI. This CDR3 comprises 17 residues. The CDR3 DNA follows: TGTGCCAGCTCACCGCAGAATAGGGTGGTCTATAATTCACCCCTCCACTTT. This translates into CASSPQNRVVYNSPLHF.